Below are 10 T cell receptor beta chains sequenced from a single sample in a study of cytomegalovirus exposure and HLA in healthy donors. PCR was performed using 60 Vbeta and 13 Jbeta primers. The assay was immunoSEQ multiplex PCR, and TCRdb's table has in-frame clones only and misses some. The sample has tens of thousands of clones, about four fifths seen once. Sequences were obtained from PBMCs. The receptor source for this set is a man between 18 and 29 years old in good health and CMV-seronegative.

This chain uses TRBV10-3 with TRBJ2-3, with D hard to call. The V end was cut by 6 bases, the J end by 2 bases, with 3 bases between. Germline CDR1 ENHRY, CDR2 SYGVKD. CDR3 length equals 11 residues. The CDR3 nucleotides are TGTGCCATCAGACTCACAGATACGCAGTATTTT. Protein: CAIRLTDTQYF.

The rearrangement links TRBV7-9 to TRBJ2-2; D remains ambiguous. The V and J ends lost 7 bases and 6 bases respectively, with 15 bases between them. The CDR3 is 14 residues long. CDR1 is SEHNR and CDR2 is FQNEAQ in the germline V gene (reference sequence). CDR3 region: CASKIKLSAGELFF. The CDR3 DNA reads TGTGCCAGCAAGATAAAGCTATCCGCCGGGGAGCTGTTTTTT.

This rearrangement joins TRBV19 to TRBJ1-2, with 11 nucleotides matching TRBD1. The V gene's germline CDR1 is LNHDA and CDR2 SQIVND (reference sequence). The V and J ends lost 4 bases and 3 bases, in that order; junction bases with no gene match: 10. The CDR3 runs 17 residues. This CDR3 is CASSRTAGTGGDYGYTF. In DNA form, the CDR3 reads TGTGCCAGTAGTAGAACGGCCGGGACAGGGGGTGACTATGGCTACACCTTC.

Comments on this clone: In this CDR3 the conserved last residue, phenylalanine or tryptophan, is missing, so a read error is likely. This chain connects TRBV27 to TRBJ1-2, with a possible D match to TRBD1 (5 bases). Germline CDR1 and CDR2: MNHEY and SMNVEV (reference sequence). The CDR3 is made up of 15 amino acids. V was clipped by 3 bases and J by 7 bases, with 18 bases between them. The CDR3 DNA sequence: TGTGCCAGCAGTTTCCTCACAGGATACTCAACTGGCTACACCCTC. The encoded protein is CASSFLTGYSTGYTL.

The V call is TRBV7-2, the J call TRBJ1-5; a weak D match, TRBD1 (6 bases). Trimming cost V 1 base and J 6 bases, with 13 bases left between them. Germline-derived CDR1 and CDR2 are SGHTA and FQGNSA. This CDR3 is built from 15 residues. For the CDR3, the DNA is TGTGCCAGCAGCTTAGAACAGGGTTTTGCTCAGCCCCAGCATTTT. Its translation is CASSLEQGFAQPQHF. Full variable domain (missing parts from reference TRBV7-2 and TRBJ1-5): GAGVSQSPSNKVTEKGKDVELRCDPISGHTALYWYRQSLGQGLEFLIYFQGNSAPDKSGLPSDRFSAERTGGSVSTLTIQRTQQEDSAVYLCASSLEQGFAQPQHFGDGTRLSIL.

The chain combines TRBV7-3 with TRBJ2-5; tentative D call: TRBD1 (6 bases). V was trimmed by 5 bases and J by 1 base, leaving 11 bases between them. This CDR3 contains 14 residues. CDR1 is SGHTA and CDR2 is FQGTGA in the germline V gene. CDR3 loop: CASSPTGSQETQYF. CDR3 bases: TGTGCCAGCAGCCCGACAGGAAGCCAAGAGACCCAGTACTTC.

The gene calls are TRBV2 and TRBJ1-2, with D maybe TRBD1 (5 bases). Trimming took off 3 bases at V and 5 bases at J, with 16 bases between the two ends. The germline V gene encodes CDR1 SNHLY and CDR2 FYNNEI. This CDR3 contains 15 residues. The CDR3 nucleotides are TGTGCCAGCAGTGATCTGGGGAAGGGGCAATATGGCTACACCTTC. Translation gives CASSDLGKGQYGYTF. The whole variable domain, filled in from reference TRBV2 and TRBJ1-2, reads EPEVTQTPSHQVTQMGQEVILRCVPISNHLYFYWYRQILGQKVEFLVSFYNNEISEKSEIFDDQFSVERPDGSNFTLKIRSTKLEDSAMYFCASSDLGKGQYGYTFGSGTRLTVV.

This chain joins TRBV7-3 and TRBJ2-1; D ambiguous. Germline CDR1 reads SGHTA; CDR2 reads FQGTGA. The CDR3 is 13 residues long. Trimming cost V 0 bases and J 8 bases, with 8 bases left between them. The CDR3 protein is CASSLTREHEQFF. CDR3 nucleotide sequence: TGTGCCAGCAGCTTAACAAGAGAGCATGAGCAGTTCTTC.

The chain links TRBV7-2 to TRBJ1-4; weak D call: TRBD1 (6 bases). Looked up from germline, CDR1 is SGHTA and CDR2 is FQGNSA. V lost 5 bases, J lost 5 bases, and 15 bases lay in between. The CDR3 consists of 15 residues. CDR3 bases: TGTGCCAGCAGCCCTGCCTACGGACAGAATGAAAAACTGTTTTTT. Its translation: CASSPAYGQNEKLFF.

The rearrangement links TRBV7-8 to TRBJ2-5; a weak D match, TRBD1 (6 bases). The CDR3 loop spans 15 amino acids. CDR1 SGHVS and CDR2 FQNEAQ come from the germline V gene. The V end was cut by 5 bases, the J end by 7 bases, with 20 bases between. The DNA for the CDR3 is TGTGCCAGCAGCGACTACTTACCGATACAGGGGACCCAGTACTTC. Translating gives CASSDYLPIQGTQYF. Supplemented by reference TRBV7-8 and TRBJ2-5, the full variable domain reads GAGVSQSPRYKVAKRGQDVALRCDPISGHVSLFWYQQALGQGPEFLTYFQNEAQLDKSGLPSDRFFAERPEGSVSTLKIQRTQQEDSAVYLCASSDYLPIQGTQYFGPGTRLLVL.